Presented here are 4 T cell receptor beta chains from one specimen sequenced in a study of CD8 T cells in Susac syndrome. Random-hexamer reverse transcription was applied to roughly 0.5 to 1 ug RNA. TCRdb analysed the immunoSEQ multiplex PCR reads with MiXCR anew, one entry per CDR3 protein. The sample carries almost 450,000 distinct CDR3 sequences, more than 80% recorded once. Input material: CD8+ T cells from PBMCs. The source of these receptors is a human donor with multiple sclerosis.

This sequence joins TRBV6-1 and TRBJ1-3; D is uncertain. V lost 6 bases and J lost 0, with 6 bases in between. The CDR3 is made up of 13 amino acids. Germline lookup yields CDR1 MNHNS and CDR2 SASEGT. The CDR3 region is CASRGDSGNTIYF. The DNA for the CDR3 is TGTGCCAGCAGGGGTGACTCTGGAAACACCATATATTTT.

This chain joins TRBV2 and TRBJ2-7; D perhaps matches TRBD1 (5 bases). This CDR3 region has 13 residues. With 3 bases removed from V and 0 bases from J, the gap between germline ends came to 6 bases. Germline CDR1 and CDR2: SNHLY and FYNNEI. This CDR3 reads CASSDQGSYEQYF. In DNA, the CDR3 is TGTGCCAGCAGTGATCAGGGCTCCTACGAGCAGTACTTC.

V usage is TRBV28 and J usage is TRBJ2-3, with TRBD1 matching 8 bases. Germline V gives CDR1 MDHEN, CDR2 SYDVKM. With V trimmed by 4 bases and J by 4 bases, 19 bases remained unmatched. The CDR3 has 19 amino acids. The CDR3 is CASSSQGVEQGDLPDTQYF. The CDR3 DNA is TGTGCCAGCAGTTCCCAAGGTGTTGAACAGGGGGACCTTCCAGATACGCAGTATTTT.

The chain has TRBV20-1 and TRBJ1-5; D may be TRBD1 (6 bases). V lost 3 bases and J 9 bases, leaving 18 bases between the germline ends. This CDR3 spans 14 amino acids. Germline assignment: CDR1 DFQATT and CDR2 SNEGSKA (reference sequence). The CDR3 DNA follows: TGCAGTGCTAGTGAGGGGGAGGCATTTTCGCCCCAGCATTTT. Residues: CSASEGEAFSPQHF.